The entry that follows covers one T cell receptor (beta chain) sequence. The data are from a study of blood T cell repertoires in COVID-19. Study as a whole: In each case, the material was cDNA or gDNA derived from T cells, B-cell-depleted T cells, or PBMCs.

The repertoire was sequenced with immunoSEQ multiplex PCR; TCRdb's copy has only in-frame clones and lacks some. The repertoire holds about 120,000 clones, with 70% to 90% as singletons. The CDR3 consists of 15 residues. Trimming cost V 4 bases and J 7 bases, with 17 bases left between them. Germline loops: CDR1 MGHRA, CDR2 YSYEKL. Sequencing was performed on peripheral blood. The rearrangement joins TRBV4-1 to TRBJ1-5; tentative D call: TRBD1 (5 bases). This receptor was obtained from a man between 60 and 75 years old with acute or convalescent COVID-19. The CDR3 sequence: CASSLFGQGGQPQHF. Written as DNA, the CDR3 is TGCGCCAGCAGCCTCTTCGGGCAGGGCGGACAGCCCCAGCATTTT.